These 18 T cell receptor beta chains share one sample of origin, sequenced in a study of blood T cells in healthy people across ages. Using a J-beta primer mix together with a sample-barcoded 5' primer, a second PCR was run for 7 to 11 cycles. Via MiXCR, TCRdb re-called the 5' RACE reads, giving one row per CDR3 protein. The data hold 650,000 to 800,000 distinct CDR3 sequences, with 52% observed a single time. The sequencing sample was made of blood. These receptors came from a woman over 75 in good health.

The genes are TRBV20-1 and TRBJ1-1; D possibly corresponds to TRBD1 (5 bases). Germline values: CDR1 DFQATT, CDR2 SNEGSKA (reference sequence). This CDR3 region has 17 residues. Trimming took off 2 bases at V and 0 bases at J, with 19 bases between the two ends. The CDR3 DNA sequence: TGCAGTGCTAGACGGGGGACGGCCGGCGCCATGAACACTGAAGCTTTCTTT. It translates to CSARRGTAGAMNTEAFF.

This chain joins TRBV5-6 and TRBJ2-1; 12 bases agree with TRBD2. This CDR3 is built from 15 residues. CDR1 SGHDT and CDR2 YYEEEE come from the germline V gene. The V and J ends lost 0 bases and 9 bases, in that order; junction bases with no gene match: 4. The CDR3 DNA follows: TGTGCCAGCAGCTTGGGGCTAGCGGGGGGGTGTGAGCAGTTCTTC. It codes for CASSLGLAGGCEQFF.

CDR3 loop: CASRKGSYGETQYF. The CDR3 DNA sequence: TGCGCCAGCAGAAAGGGGTCATACGGAGAGACCCAGTACTTC. The J gene is TRBJ2-7, the V gene TRBV4-1; the D gene is possibly TRBD1 (5 bases). The end of the DNA is better explained by TRBJ2-5, so the J call may be wrong. The CDR3 loop spans 14 amino acids. Per the germline V gene, CDR1 is MGHRA and CDR2 is YSYEKL.

V gene TRBV12-3 or TRBV12-4 combines with J gene TRBJ2-5, with D hard to call. The CDR3 totals 15 residues. V was cut by 3 bases and J by 11 bases, with 22 bases left in between. CDR3 sequence reads: CASSFRTSLSNEQYF. As DNA, the CDR3 is TGTGCCAGCAGTTTTCGGACCAGCCTGTCCAATGAGCAGTACTTC.

The chain links TRBV20-1 to TRBJ2-1; 7 nucleotides line up with TRBD2. This CDR3 contains 14 residues. The germline V gene has CDR1 DFQATT and CDR2 SNEGSKA (reference sequence). Trimming at V came to 3 bases and at J to 5 bases, leaving 7 bases not matched to a gene. CDR3 sequence (DNA): TGCAGTGCTAGGGACGGGGGGAGGAACAATGAGCAGTTCTTC. Translation: CSARDGGRNNEQFF.

At least ten counts were recorded for this clonotype. The chain combines TRBV7-9 with TRBJ2-1; D call uncertain. The CDR3 is 13 residues long. Per germline, CDR1 SEHNR and CDR2 FQNEAQ (reference sequence). V dropped 11 bases and J dropped 0 bases, with 11 bases sitting between them. CDR3 bases: TGTGCCGGTAGCCTGAGCTCCTACAATGAGCAGTTCTTC. This codes for CAGSLSSYNEQFF.

This clonotype was seen many times. V and J are TRBV27 and TRBJ2-7; TRBD2 matches 13 bases. Germline V lookup: CDR1 MNHEY, CDR2 SMNVEV (reference sequence). CDR3 length: 16 amino acids. The J segment lost 5 bases and the V segment lost 5 bases, leaving 9 bases of the junction unmatched. The CDR3 loop reads CASSPAETSGRDEQYF. The CDR3 DNA reads TGTGCCAGCAGTCCCGCAGAAACTAGCGGGAGGGACGAGCAGTACTTC.

In this sample, this clonotype turned up once. The germline gene is not matched at one end of the junction; a read error may be the cause. This chain connects TRBV30 to TRBJ1-6, with 10 bases identical to TRBD1. CDR3 size: 14 residues. In germline, CDR1 is GTSNPN, CDR2 SVGIG (reference sequence). The CDR3 here is CAWSAGQGDSLLHF. The CDR3 DNA is TGTGCCTGGAGTGCCGGACAGGGGGATTCACTCCTCCACTTT.

This clonotype was seen just once. V is TRBV10-3 and J is TRBJ1-1; 8 bases map to TRBD1. This CDR3 spans 13 amino acids. Germline lookup yields CDR1 ENHRY and CDR2 SYGVKD. V shed 7 bases and J 11 bases; nucleotides not matched to a gene: 12. CDR3 DNA: TGTGCCATCACCGGACAGGGATCCAACCGGGCTTTCTTT. Encoded protein: CAITGQGSNRAFF.

In its sample, this clonotype was seen many times. V and J are TRBV5-4 and TRBJ1-2, with a possible D match to TRBD1 (6 bases). The CDR3 is 14 residues long. Trimming took off 2 bases at V and 6 bases at J, with 14 bases between the two ends. From germline, CDR1 is SGHNT and CDR2 YYREEE (reference sequence). This CDR3 is CASSFGQRRDGYTF. CDR3 bases: TGTGCCAGCAGCTTTGGACAGAGACGCGATGGCTACACCTTC.

The gene calls are TRBV18 and TRBJ1-3; no clear D. The germline CDR1 and CDR2 sequences are KGHSH and LQKENI. V dropped 0 bases and J dropped 3 bases, with 9 bases sitting between them. This CDR3 has 15 residues. The CDR3, as DNA: TGTGCCAGCTCACCACCGCTAGGAGTTGGAAACACCATATATTTT. Its translation is CASSPPLGVGNTIYF. Filled out from reference TRBV18 and TRBJ1-3, the complete variable domain reads NAGVMQNPRHLVRRRGQEARLRCSPMKGHSHVYWYRQLPEEGLKFMVYLQKENIIDESGMPKERFSAEFPKEGPSILRIQQVVRGDSAAYFCASSPPLGVGNTIYFGEGSWLTVV.

This clonotype appeared a single time. The chain carries TRBV19 and TRBJ2-1; 12 bases fit TRBD1. This CDR3 region has 14 residues. V dropped 5 bases and J dropped 9; count of bases not matched to a gene: 5. Germline CDR1 is LNHDA and CDR2 is SQIVND (reference sequence). CDR3 bases: TGTGCCAGTAGTCCGGGACAGGGGGCCCCTGAGCAGTTCTTC. Its translation: CASSPGQGAPEQFF.

The chain joins TRBV20-1 to TRBJ1-4; 9 bases line up with TRBD1. The CDR3 has 16 amino acids. V shed 6 bases, J shed 0 bases, and the junction held 8 bases outside the gene matches. Germline V gene lookup returns CDR1 DFQATT and CDR2 SNEGSKA (reference sequence). In DNA form, the CDR3 reads TGCAGTGCGTTCGGACAGGGGCTTGCAACTAATGAAAAACTGTTTTTT. This translates into CSAFGQGLATNEKLFF.

The chain recombines TRBV6-2 or TRBV6-3 with TRBJ2-7; D perhaps matches TRBD1 (6 bases). The germline V gene has CDR1 MNHEY and CDR2 SVGEGT. This CDR3 comprises 17 residues. Deletions cut 0 bases from V and 5 bases from J, with 20 bases between. The CDR3 loop is CASSYSEFRGMTNEQYF. DNA for the CDR3: TGTGCCAGCAGTTACTCGGAATTCAGGGGAATGACGAACGAGCAGTACTTC.

The chain recombines TRBV4-3 with TRBJ2-7, with D hard to call. The tail of the sequence fits TRBJ2-5 better, so the J call may be wrong. CDR3 size: 14 residues. Germline V gives CDR1 LGHNA, CDR2 YSLEER. The CDR3 here is CASSQRLGSETQYF. In DNA form, the CDR3 reads TGCGCCAGCAGCCAGAGGCTAGGGTCAGAGACCCAGTACTTC.

This clonotype was seen a few times. J is TRBJ2-3 and V is TRBV12-5; D is undetermined. The CDR3 is 14 residues long. Trimming removed 6 bases from V and 6 bases from J, with 16 bases in between. CDR1 and CDR2 from the germline V gene are LGHNT and FRNRAP. This CDR3 is CASGLDSSRDTQYF. DNA for the CDR3: TGTGCTAGTGGCTTAGACTCCTCCCGGGATACGCAGTATTTT. The full variable domain, its missing parts supplied by reference TRBV12-5 and TRBJ2-3, is DARVTQTPRHKVTEMGQEVTMRCQPILGHNTVFWYRQTMMQGLELLAYFRNRAPLDDSGMPKDRFSAEMPDATLATLKIQPSEPRDSAVYFCASGLDSSRDTQYFGPGTRLTVL.

This clonotype was counted at least ten times. The V gene is TRBV7-2, the J gene TRBJ2-3; D may match TRBD1 or TRBD2 (6 bases each). CDR1 and CDR2 from the germline V gene are SGHTA and FQGNSA. CDR3 size: 17 residues. V was clipped by 3 bases and J by 2 bases, with 18 bases between them. Here the CDR3 DNA reads TGTGCCAGCAGCTTTTTTCAGAGGGGGGCCGTCACAGATACGCAGTATTTT. It yields the protein CASSFFQRGAVTDTQYF.

The chain links TRBV20-1 to TRBJ2-3; D may correspond to TRBD1 or TRBD2 (5 bases each). This CDR3 comprises 15 residues. Trimming cost V 6 bases and J 0 bases, with 16 bases left between them. Germline CDR1 DFQATT, CDR2 SNEGSKA (reference sequence). The CDR3 nucleotides read TGCAGTGCCCCCCGGGGCGGATCTAGCACAGATACGCAGTATTTT. Its translation is CSAPRGGSSTDTQYF.